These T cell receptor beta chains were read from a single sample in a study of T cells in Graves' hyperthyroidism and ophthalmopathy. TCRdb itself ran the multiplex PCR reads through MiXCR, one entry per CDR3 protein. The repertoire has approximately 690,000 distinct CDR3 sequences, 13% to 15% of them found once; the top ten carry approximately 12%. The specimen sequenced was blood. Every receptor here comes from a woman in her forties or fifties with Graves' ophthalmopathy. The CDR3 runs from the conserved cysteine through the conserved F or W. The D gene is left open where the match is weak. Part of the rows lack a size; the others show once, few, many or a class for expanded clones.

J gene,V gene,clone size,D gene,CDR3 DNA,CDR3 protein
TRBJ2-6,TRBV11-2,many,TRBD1,TGTGGGACAGGGGGCTCTGGGGCCAACGTCCTGACTTTC,CGTGGSGANVLTF
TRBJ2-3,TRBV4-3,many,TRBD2,TGCGCCAGCAGCCAAGAAAGGGTCGGGAGGGCAGATACGCAGTATTTT,CASSQERVGRADTQYF
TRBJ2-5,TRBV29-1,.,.,TGCAGCGTTGAGATGTTCGGACAACCTGGAGGAGAGACCCAGTACTTC,CSVEMFGQPGGETQYF
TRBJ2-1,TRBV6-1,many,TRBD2,TGTGCCAGCAGTGAGTGGACTAGCGGGAGTTTGGTTGAGCAGTTCTTC,CASSEWTSGSLVEQFF
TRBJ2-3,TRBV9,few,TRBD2,TGTGCCAGCAGCGTAGTAGCGGGAATTATGGATACGCAGTATTTT,CASSVVAGIMDTQYF
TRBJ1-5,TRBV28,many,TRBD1,TGTGCCAGCAGTTCGGGGACAGCGGTCAATCAGCCCCAGCATTTT,CASSSGTAVNQPQHF
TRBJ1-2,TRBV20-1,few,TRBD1,TGCAGTGCTAGAGGAGACAGGGGACGGGTTAGTGGTGGCTACACCTTC,CSARGDRGRVSGGYTF
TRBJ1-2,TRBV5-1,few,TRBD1,TGCGCCAGCAGCTTGGAGGGACAGGGGGCCCTTAGCATTGGCTACACCTTC,CASSLEGQGALSIGYTF
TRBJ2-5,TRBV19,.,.,TGTGCCAGTAGTAGGACCCACAGCCCTCAAGAGACCCAGTACTTC,CASSRTHSPQETQYF
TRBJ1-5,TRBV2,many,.,TGTGCCAGCAGTGATGGGAGGGGAAATCAGCCCCAGCATTTT,CASSDGRGNQPQHF
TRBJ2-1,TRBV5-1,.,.,TGCGCCAGCAGCTGGCGGAGCTCCTACAATGAGCAGTTCTTC,CASSWRSSYNEQFF
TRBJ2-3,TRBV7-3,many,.,TGTGCCAGCAGTAAGGGGAGTTACACTAGCACAGATACGCAGTATTTT,CASSKGSYTSTDTQYF
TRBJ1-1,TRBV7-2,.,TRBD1,TGTGCCAGCAGCTTAGAAGGGACAGGGGCGAATCGGGAAGCTTTCTTT,CASSLEGTGANREAFF
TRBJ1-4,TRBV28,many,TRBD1,TGTGCCAGCAGTTTATACCAGGGGGCGCCTAATGAAAAACTGTTTTTT,CASSLYQGAPNEKLFF
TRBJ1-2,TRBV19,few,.,TGTGCCAGTAGTACTTCTGCCTGGGGGAGCTATGGCTACACCTTC,CASSTSAWGSYGYTF
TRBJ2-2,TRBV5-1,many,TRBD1,TGCGCCAGCAGCTCCTCCGGGACAGGGTCCACCGGGGAGCTGTTTTTT,CASSSSGTGSTGELFF
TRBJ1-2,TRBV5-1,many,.,TGCGCCAGCAGCTTGGGGGGAACCAACTATGGCTACACCTTC,CASSLGGTNYGYTF
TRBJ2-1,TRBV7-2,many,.,TGTGCCAGCAGCGCCATACTAGGGTTGAATGAGCAGTTCTTC,CASSAILGLNEQFF
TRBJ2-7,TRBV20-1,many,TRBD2,TGCAGTGCTAGTAGCGGGGGAGTTAGGGAGCAGTACTTC,CSASSGGVREQYF
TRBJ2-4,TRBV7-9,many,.,TGTGCCAGCAGCCGCCGATCTATAAACATTCAGTACTTC,CASSRRSINIQYF
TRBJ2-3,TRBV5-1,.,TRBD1,TGCGCCAGCAGCTTGGGTCCTCGACAGGGTGACAGAGATACGCAGTATTTT,CASSLGPRQGDRDTQYF
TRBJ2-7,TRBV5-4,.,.,TGTGCCAGCAGCCACCGGGACACCTACGAGCAGTACTTC,CASSHRDTYEQYF
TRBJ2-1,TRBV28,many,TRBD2,TGTGCCAGCACCATACGGGGGGTTTCCTACAATGAGCAGTTCTTC,CASTIRGVSYNEQFF
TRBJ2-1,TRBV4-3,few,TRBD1,TGCGCCAGCAGCCAAACTCTCCCCGACAGGGTCACCTACAATGAGCAGTTCTTC,CASSQTLPDRVTYNEQFF
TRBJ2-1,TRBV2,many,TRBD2,TGTGCCAGCAGTCCGGGACTAGTGAATGAGCAGTTCTTC,CASSPGLVNEQFF
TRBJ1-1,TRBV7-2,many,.,TGTGCCAGCAGCGGCAGACCTCTGAACACTGAAGCTTTCTTT,CASSGRPLNTEAFF
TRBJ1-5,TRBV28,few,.,TGTGCCAGCAGTTTGGCCCGGGCAGGAGGGGGTCCCCAGCATTTT,CASSLARAGGGPQHF
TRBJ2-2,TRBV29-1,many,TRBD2,TGCAGCGTTGAGCTAGCGGGACGTACCGGGGAGCTGTTTTTT,CSVELAGRTGELFF
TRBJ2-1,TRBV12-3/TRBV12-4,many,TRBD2,TGTGCCAGCAGTTTGCCGGGAGGGATGGGGGGTGAGCAGTTCTTC,CASSLPGGMGGEQFF
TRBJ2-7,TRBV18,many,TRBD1,TGTGCCAGCTCACCTACACCGGGACAGGGTACTTACGAGCAGTACTTC,CASSPTPGQGTYEQYF
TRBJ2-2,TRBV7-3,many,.,TGTGCCAGCAGCTTAGGGGGTGGCCGGGAGCTGTTTTTT,CASSLGGGRELFF
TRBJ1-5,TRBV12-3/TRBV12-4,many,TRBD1,TGTGCCAGCAGTTTGACAGGGGCAGGAAGCCAGCCCCAGCATTTT,CASSLTGAGSQPQHF
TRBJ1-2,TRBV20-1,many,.,TGCAGTGCTAGACAGGGTGACTACACCTTC,CSARQGDYTF
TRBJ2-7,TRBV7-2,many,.,TGTGCCAGCACGTCGACAAGGGAAACCTACGAGCAGTACTTC,CASTSTRETYEQYF
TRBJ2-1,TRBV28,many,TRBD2,TGTGCCAGCTTAAGGCTAGCGGGAATTTCGACGTTCGATGAGCAGTTCTTC,CASLRLAGISTFDEQFF
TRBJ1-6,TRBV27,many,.,TGTGCCAGCAGTCCCCGGATAATGATCTCACCCCTCCACTTT,CASSPRIMISPLHF
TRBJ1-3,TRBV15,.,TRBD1,TGTGCCACCAGCAACCCGGGACAGGAGAAATCTGGAAACACCATATATTTT,CATSNPGQEKSGNTIYF
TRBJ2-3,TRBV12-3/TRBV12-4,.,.,TGTGCCAGCAGTTTATCTGAGACTACCACAGATACGCAGTATTTT,CASSLSETTTDTQYF
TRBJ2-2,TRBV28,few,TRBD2,TGTGCCAGCAGTTTAGGGGACTGGACTAGAAACAACACCGGGGAGCTGTTTTTT,CASSLGDWTRNNTGELFF
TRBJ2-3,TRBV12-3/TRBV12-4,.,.,TGTGCCAGCAGCCGAAGCGTATATACGCAGTATTTT,CASSRSVYTQYF
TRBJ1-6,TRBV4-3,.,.,TGCGCCAGCAGCCAAGATATGACGGAAAATTCACCCCTCCACTTT,CASSQDMTENSPLHF
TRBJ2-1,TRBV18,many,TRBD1,TGTGCCAGCTCACCCCAGGGGGCAGGTAATGAGCAGTTCTTC,CASSPQGAGNEQFF